This TCR beta chain was retrieved from a study of breast tumors, draining lymph nodes, adjacent tissues. Points from the study as a whole: Compared with lymph nodes, tumors were less diverse; compared with nontumor tissue, more. Data only fit, rather than demonstrated, lymph node origin of most tumor T cells. Luminal-like breast cancer showed significantly greater tumor-nontumor repertoire similarity than basal-like breast cancer did. Findings are consistent with lymph node origin and intratumoral expansion of most tumor T cells.

Between the trimmed V and J ends, which lost 4 bases and 0 bases, there was a span of 4 bases. CDR3 size: 14 residues. Germline CDR1 and CDR2: SNHLY and FYNNEI. Samples came from axillary lymph nodes draining the breast cancer. One entry per CDR3 protein, called by TCRdb with MiXCR from the multiplex PCR reads. The profile shows 290,000 or so distinct CDR3 sequences, 30% to 35% of them singletons. This clonotype was recorded at least ten times. Antigen: not known. The chain couples TRBV2 to TRBJ2-6; no reliable D call. Sequencing was carried out using axillary lymph node tissue. The source of this sequence is a female donor with breast cancer. Some clones in this sample may be carry-over from other donors' samples. CDR3 loop: CASSAHSGANVLTF. CDR3 DNA sequence: TGTGCCAGCAGTGCGCACTCTGGGGCCAACGTCCTGACTTTC.